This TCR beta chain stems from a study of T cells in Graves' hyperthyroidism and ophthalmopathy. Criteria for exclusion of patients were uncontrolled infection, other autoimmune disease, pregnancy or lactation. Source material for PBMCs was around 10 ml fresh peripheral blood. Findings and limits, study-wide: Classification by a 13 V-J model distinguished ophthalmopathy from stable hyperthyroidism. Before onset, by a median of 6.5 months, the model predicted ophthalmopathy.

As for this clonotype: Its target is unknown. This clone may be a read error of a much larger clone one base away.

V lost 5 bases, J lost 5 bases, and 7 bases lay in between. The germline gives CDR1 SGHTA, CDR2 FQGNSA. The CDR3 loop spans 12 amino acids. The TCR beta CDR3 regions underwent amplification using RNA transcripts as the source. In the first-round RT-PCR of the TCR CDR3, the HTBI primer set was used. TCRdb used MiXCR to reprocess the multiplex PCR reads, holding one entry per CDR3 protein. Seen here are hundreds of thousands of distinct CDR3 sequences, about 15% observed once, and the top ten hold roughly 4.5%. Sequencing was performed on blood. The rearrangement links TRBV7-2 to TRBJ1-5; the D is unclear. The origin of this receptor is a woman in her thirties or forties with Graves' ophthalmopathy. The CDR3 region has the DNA TGTGCCAGCAGCAAAGACGATCAGCCCCAGCATTTT. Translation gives CASSKDDQPQHF.